Shown below are 21 T cell receptor beta chains from a single sample sequenced in a study of early T cells in non-severe SARS-CoV-2 infection (dated by TCRdb to the early 2020s). The library was generated by 5' RACE. TCRdb names NextSeq 500 as the instrument used. TCRdb ran its own pipeline on the public reads, namely fastp trimming at Q25 and MiXCR clone calling, and kept in-frame beta chains. Every CDR3 protein is listed once, alongside the most common genes and DNA of its rows. Here the sample has some 98,000 distinct CDR3 sequences; around 17% occur a single time. The ten top clones hold over 1% of the sample. The material sequenced was whole blood. The source is an adult who was a healthcare worker with PCR-confirmed SARS-CoV-2 infection or an uninfected control (not recorded which).

The V and J genes are TRBV9 and TRBJ1-1; the D is unclear. The CDR3 has 17 amino acids. With 0 bases removed from V and 0 bases from J, the gap between germline ends came to 15 bases. CDR1 and CDR2 from the germline V gene are SGDLS and YYNGEE. Here the CDR3 reads CASSVGTVDGMNTEAFF. Here the CDR3 DNA reads TGTGCCAGCAGCGTAGGCACAGTGGACGGAATGAACACTGAAGCTTTCTTT.

This clonotype was recorded at least ten times. J is TRBJ2-7 and V is TRBV7-6; 7 positions match TRBD2. The CDR3 has 16 amino acids. The V segment lost 1 base and the J segment 4 bases; nucleotides outside the gene matches: 10. Germline V gene lookup returns CDR1 SGHVS and CDR2 FNYEAQ. In DNA form, the CDR3 reads TGTGCCAGCAGCTTAGGTCTCGCGGGGGAGTCTTACGAGCAGTACTTC. Translating gives CASSLGLAGESYEQYF.

This clonotype showed up just a few times. J is TRBJ2-1 and V is TRBV12-3 or TRBV12-4; 10 bases line up with TRBD1. Trimming at V came to 7 bases and at J to 7 bases, leaving 7 bases not matched to a gene. The CDR3 is 14 amino acids. CDR3 protein: CASNPGQGLNEQFF. CDR3 bases: TGTGCCAGCAACCCGGGACAGGGGCTAAATGAGCAGTTCTTC.

The table lists this clonotype with many counts. The chain combines TRBV4-3 with TRBJ2-1; D is uncertain. Germline assignment: CDR1 LGHNA and CDR2 YSLEER. The CDR3 sequence is 15 residues long. V was cut by 1 base and J by 7 bases, with 14 bases left in between. The CDR3 bases are TGCGCCAGCAGCCAAGGTCAAAACGAGAGGAATGAGCAGTTCTTC. Protein: CASSQGQNERNEQFF.

This chain connects TRBV18 to TRBJ2-7, with TRBD2 matching 10 bases. Germline V lookup: CDR1 KGHSH, CDR2 LQKENI. This CDR3 comprises 16 residues. Unmatched junction bases numbered 7, after V lost 3 bases and J lost 2 bases. In DNA form, the CDR3 reads TGTGCCAGCTCACCCAAACGACTAGCGGGCCCCTACGAGCAGTACTTC. This translates into CASSPKRLAGPYEQYF.

This clonotype was observed a handful of times. This rearrangement joins TRBV20-1 to TRBJ2-7, with a possible D match to TRBD1 (5 bases). The V and J ends lost 4 bases and 5 bases respectively, with 15 bases between them. The CDR3 length is 13 residues. Germline V lookup: CDR1 DFQATT, CDR2 SNEGSKA (reference sequence). Here the CDR3 reads CSATLTDNNEQYF. CDR3 in DNA: TGCAGTGCTACCCTCACGGACAATAACGAGCAGTACTTC.

This chain links TRBV20-1 with TRBJ1-1; a possible D gene is TRBD1 (5 bases). This CDR3 spans 14 amino acids. Germline V gives CDR1 DFQATT, CDR2 SNEGSKA (reference sequence). V was shortened by 6 bases and J by 6 bases, with 20 bases between the two germline ends. CDR3 DNA sequence: TGCAGTGCGGTGCGGGCATCGGAAGGGGCTGAAGCTTTCTTT. Its protein product is CSAVRASEGAEAFF.

The chain has TRBV6-1 and TRBJ2-7; 8 bases align to TRBD2. V dropped 7 bases and J dropped 1; count of bases not matched to a gene: 12. Germline V lookup: CDR1 MNHNS, CDR2 SASEGT. The CDR3 has 16 amino acids. The CDR3 DNA reads TGTGCCAGCACCCCCTTGCCTAGCGGGTTATCCTACGAGCAGTACTTC. It is translated as CASTPLPSGLSYEQYF.

This clonotype has more than one count but fewer than ten. The J gene is TRBJ2-2, the V gene TRBV11-3; D is possibly TRBD2 (5 bases). The CDR3 sequence is 15 residues long. Germline assignment: CDR1 SGHNT and CDR2 YENEEA. The V and J ends lost 5 bases and 8 bases respectively, with 18 bases between them. CDR3 nucleotides: TGTGCCAGCAGCCCAGGAGGCGGGCCTCGTGGGGAGCTGTTTTTT. Translation: CASSPGGGPRGELFF.

This clonotype was counted only a few times. This chain uses TRBV7-2 with TRBJ2-3; 9 bases align to TRBD2. There are 15 residues in the CDR3. The germline V gene has CDR1 SGHTA and CDR2 FQGNSA. J gave up 4 bases and V 7 bases, and 9 bases lay outside the gene matches. This CDR3 is CASTLSSGVPDTQYF. The CDR3 DNA reads TGTGCCAGCACCCTATCTAGCGGGGTTCCAGATACGCAGTATTTT.

In this sample, this clonotype turned up a few times. The chain employs TRBV7-9 and TRBJ1-2; TRBD1 is a possible D gene (5 bases). The germline V and J ends were trimmed by 1 base and 4 bases, with 13 bases remaining between them. Germline CDR1 SEHNR, CDR2 FQNEAQ (reference sequence). CDR3 size: 15 residues. This CDR3 is CASSLVRDGSYGYTF. CDR3 coding DNA: TGTGCCAGCAGCTTAGTAAGGGACGGATCCTATGGCTACACCTTC.

CDR3 residues: CASTLNGGRSPLHF. CDR3 nucleotides: TGTGCCAGCACCCTAAACGGCGGACGTTCACCCCTCCACTTT. The chain combines TRBV6-2 or TRBV6-3 with TRBJ1-6; no definite D call. V was shortened by 7 bases and J by 9 bases, with 16 bases between the two germline ends. The CDR3 loop spans 14 amino acids. The germline CDR1 and CDR2 sequences are MNHEY and SVGEGT.

This clonotype has a handful of counts. V usage is TRBV3-1 and J usage is TRBJ2-7; D unclear. This CDR3 contains 14 residues. The V end lost 2 bases, the J end lost 5 bases, and 13 bases lay between the germline ends. Germline-derived CDR1 and CDR2 are LGHDT and YNNKEL (reference sequence). This CDR3 reads CASSQHVEENEQYF. DNA for the CDR3: TGTGCCAGCAGCCAACACGTGGAAGAGAACGAGCAGTACTTC.

J is TRBJ1-2 and V is TRBV18; 9 bases agree with TRBD1. V lost 3 bases, J lost 4 bases, and 9 bases stayed unmatched. This CDR3 has 16 amino acids. The germline gives CDR1 KGHSH, CDR2 LQKENI. The CDR3 DNA reads as TGTGCCAGCTCACCGTTCGGACAGGGGATAGGCTATGGCTACACCTTC. The encoded protein is CASSPFGQGIGYGYTF.

The chain employs TRBV29-1 and TRBJ2-3; D uncertain. The ends were cut back, 8 bases at V and 8 bases at J, with 14 bases in the middle. Germline CDR1 and CDR2: SQVTM and ANQGSEA. This CDR3 has 11 residues. CDR3 sequence: CSISPGVTQYF. The CDR3 DNA follows: TGCAGCATTTCCCCGGGTGTTACGCAGTATTTT.

The gene calls are TRBV18 and TRBJ2-5, with a tentative D call TRBD2 (6 bases). The V end lost 3 bases, the J end lost 9 bases, and 14 bases lay between the germline ends. The germline V gene encodes CDR1 KGHSH and CDR2 LQKENI. The CDR3 has 13 residues. The CDR3 coding sequence is TGTGCCAGCTCACCGACTAGAGAAAAGCCCCAGTACTTC. This gives the protein CASSPTREKPQYF.

This clonotype was observed a few times. The chain uses TRBV6-5 and TRBJ2-7, with D possibly called TRBD1 or TRBD2 (5 bases each). Trimming pared 0 bases from V and 0 bases from J, leaving 9 bases between. The CDR3 has 15 amino acids. Germline V gives CDR1 MNHEY, CDR2 SVGAGI. This chain's CDR3 is CASSYSAGSSYEQYF. CDR3 sequence (DNA): TGTGCCAGCAGTTACTCTGCAGGGAGCTCCTACGAGCAGTACTTC.

The chain joins TRBV27 to TRBJ2-7; 7 nucleotides match TRBD1. Germline values: CDR1 MNHEY, CDR2 SMNVEV (reference sequence). CDR3 length: 12 amino acids. V was clipped by 4 bases and J by 9 bases; unmatched bases: 6. In DNA, the CDR3 is TGTGCCAGCAGTTACCGACAGGGAACGCAGTACTTC. It codes for CASSYRQGTQYF.

The gene calls are TRBV4-2 and TRBJ2-1; D call uncertain. Deletions cut 0 bases from V and 4 bases from J, with 16 bases between. CDR1 is LGHNA and CDR2 is YNFKEQ in the germline V gene. CDR3 size: 17 residues. The CDR3 bases are TGTGCCAGCAGCCAAGATAGGCGGAGACTGACTTACAATGAGCAGTTCTTC. This translates into CASSQDRRRLTYNEQFF.

This clonotype was counted many times. The V gene is TRBV12-3 or TRBV12-4, the J gene TRBJ1-1; D is ambiguous. The CDR3 is 13 amino acids. The V end was cut by 2 bases, the J end by 2 bases, with 6 bases between. The CDR3 DNA follows: TGTGCCAGCAGTTTAACCAGAAACACTGAAGCTTTCTTT. Protein sequence: CASSLTRNTEAFF.

The chain employs TRBV24-1 and TRBJ1-5; TRBD1 is a possible D gene (5 bases). The CDR3 is 14 residues long. Germline V gives CDR1 KGHDR, CDR2 SFDVKD. The V end was cut by 3 bases, the J end by 6 bases, with 11 bases between. CDR3 sequence: CATSDLDRTQPQHF. The CDR3 nucleotides are TGTGCCACCAGTGATCTCGACAGAACTCAGCCCCAGCATTTT.